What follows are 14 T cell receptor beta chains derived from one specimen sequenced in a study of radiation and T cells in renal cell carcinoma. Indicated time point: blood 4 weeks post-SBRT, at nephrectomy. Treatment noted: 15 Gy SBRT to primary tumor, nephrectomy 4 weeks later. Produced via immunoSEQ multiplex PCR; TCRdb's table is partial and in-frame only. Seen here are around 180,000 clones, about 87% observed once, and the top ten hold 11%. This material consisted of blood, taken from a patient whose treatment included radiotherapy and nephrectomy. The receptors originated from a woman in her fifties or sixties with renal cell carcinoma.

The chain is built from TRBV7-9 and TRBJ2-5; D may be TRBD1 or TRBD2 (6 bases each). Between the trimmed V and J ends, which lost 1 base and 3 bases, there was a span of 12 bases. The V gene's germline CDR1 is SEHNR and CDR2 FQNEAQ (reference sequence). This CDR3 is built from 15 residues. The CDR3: CASSLEPGAEETQYF. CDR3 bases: TGTGCCAGCAGCTTAGAACCGGGGGCAGAAGAGACCCAGTACTTC.

CDR3 nucleotide sequence: TGTGCCAGCAGCGTTAGCGGGGCCCCACCCGGGGAGCTGTTTTTT. Encoded protein: CASSVSGAPPGELFF. V is TRBV9 and J is TRBJ2-2; TRBD2 matches 8 bases. With V trimmed by 2 bases and J by 6 bases, 6 bases remained unmatched. The CDR3 is made up of 15 amino acids. Germline CDR1 is SGDLS and CDR2 is YYNGEE.

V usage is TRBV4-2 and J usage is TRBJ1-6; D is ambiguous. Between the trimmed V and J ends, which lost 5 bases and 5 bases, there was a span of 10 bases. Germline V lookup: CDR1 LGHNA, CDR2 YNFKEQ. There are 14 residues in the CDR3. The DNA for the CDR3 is TGTGCCAGCAGCGGCACACGAGATAATTCACCCCTCCACTTT. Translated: CASSGTRDNSPLHF.

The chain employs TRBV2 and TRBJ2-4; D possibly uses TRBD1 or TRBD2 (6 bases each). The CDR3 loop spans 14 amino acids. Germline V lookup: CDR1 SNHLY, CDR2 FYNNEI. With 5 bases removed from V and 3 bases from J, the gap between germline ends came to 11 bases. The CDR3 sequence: CASSPGAGKNIQYF. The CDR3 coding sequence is TGTGCCAGCAGTCCGGGGGCCGGCAAAAACATTCAGTACTTC.

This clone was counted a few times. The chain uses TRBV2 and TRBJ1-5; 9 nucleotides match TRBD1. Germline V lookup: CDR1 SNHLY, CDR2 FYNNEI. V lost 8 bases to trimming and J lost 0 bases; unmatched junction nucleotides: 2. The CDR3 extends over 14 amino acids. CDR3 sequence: CASSTGGSNQPQHF. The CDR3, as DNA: TGTGCCAGCTCGACAGGGGGTAGCAATCAGCCCCAGCATTTT.

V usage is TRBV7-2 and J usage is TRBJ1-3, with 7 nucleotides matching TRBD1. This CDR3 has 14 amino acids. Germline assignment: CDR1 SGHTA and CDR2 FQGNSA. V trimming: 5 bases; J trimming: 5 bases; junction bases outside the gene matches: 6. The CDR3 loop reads CASSHGTARNTIYF. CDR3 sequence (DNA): TGTGCCAGCAGCCACGGGACAGCTAGAAACACCATATATTTT.

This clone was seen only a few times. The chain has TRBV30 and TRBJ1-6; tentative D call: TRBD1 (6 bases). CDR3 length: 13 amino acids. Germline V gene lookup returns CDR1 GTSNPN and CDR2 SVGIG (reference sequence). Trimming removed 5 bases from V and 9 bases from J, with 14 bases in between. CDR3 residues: CAWGGDIGSPLHF. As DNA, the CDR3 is TGTGCCTGGGGGGGGGACATAGGTTCACCCCTCCACTTT.

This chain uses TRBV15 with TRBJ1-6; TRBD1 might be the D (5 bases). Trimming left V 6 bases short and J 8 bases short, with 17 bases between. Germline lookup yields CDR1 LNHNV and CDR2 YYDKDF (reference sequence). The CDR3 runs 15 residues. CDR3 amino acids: CATRNSGTGDSPLHF. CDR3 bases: TGTGCCACCAGGAACTCCGGGACGGGAGATTCACCCCTCCACTTT.

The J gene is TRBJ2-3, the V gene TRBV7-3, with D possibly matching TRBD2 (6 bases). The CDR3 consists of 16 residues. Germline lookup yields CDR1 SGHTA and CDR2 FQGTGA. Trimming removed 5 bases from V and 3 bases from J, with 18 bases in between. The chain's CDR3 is CASSPLGTSRTDTQYF. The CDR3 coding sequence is TGTGCCAGCAGCCCCCTGGGAACTAGCCGTACAGATACGCAGTATTTT. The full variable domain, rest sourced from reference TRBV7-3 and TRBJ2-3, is GAGVSQTPSNKVTEKGKYVELRCDPISGHTALYWYRQSLGQGPEFLIYFQGTGAADDSGLPNDRFFAVRPEGSVSTLKIQRTERGDSAVYLCASSPLGTSRTDTQYFGPGTRLTVL.

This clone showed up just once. CDR3 coding DNA: TGTGCCAGCAGCCAATTTGCAGGGCGAGAGCAGTACTTC. Encoded protein: CASSQFAGREQYF. This chain joins TRBV4-2 and TRBJ2-7; a possible D gene is TRBD1 (5 bases). Trimming left V 2 bases short and J 7 bases short, with 12 bases between. This CDR3 comprises 13 residues. Germline lookup yields CDR1 LGHNA and CDR2 YNFKEQ.

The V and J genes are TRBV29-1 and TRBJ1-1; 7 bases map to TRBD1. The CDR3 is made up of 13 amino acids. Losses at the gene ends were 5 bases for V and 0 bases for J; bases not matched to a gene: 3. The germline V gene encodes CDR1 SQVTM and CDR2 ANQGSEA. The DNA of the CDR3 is TGCAGCGTTTCGGACAGGCTGAACACTGAAGCTTTCTTT. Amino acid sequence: CSVSDRLNTEAFF.

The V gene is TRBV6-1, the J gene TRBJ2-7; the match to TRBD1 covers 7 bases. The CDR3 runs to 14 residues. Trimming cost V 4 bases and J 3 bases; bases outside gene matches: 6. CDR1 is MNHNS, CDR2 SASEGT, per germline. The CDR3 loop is CASSAPGQNYEQYF. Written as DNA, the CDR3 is TGTGCCAGCAGTGCCCCGGGACAGAACTACGAGCAGTACTTC.

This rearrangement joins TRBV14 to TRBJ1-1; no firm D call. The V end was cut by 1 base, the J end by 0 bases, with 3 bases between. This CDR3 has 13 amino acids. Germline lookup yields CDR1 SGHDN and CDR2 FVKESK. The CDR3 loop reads CASSQALNTEAFF. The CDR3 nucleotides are TGTGCCAGCAGCCAAGCGTTGAACACTGAAGCTTTCTTT.

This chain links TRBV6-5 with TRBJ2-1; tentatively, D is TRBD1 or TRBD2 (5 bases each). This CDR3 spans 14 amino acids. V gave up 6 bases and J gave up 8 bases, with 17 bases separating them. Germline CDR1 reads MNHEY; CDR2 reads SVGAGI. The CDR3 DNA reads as TGTGCCAGCAGCCGGGGACCCGGGCGGCATGAGCAGTTCTTC. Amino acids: CASSRGPGRHEQFF.